Sequencing of this T cell receptor beta chain was carried out in a study of CD8+ T cells in alopecia areata. Overall study results and limits: Scalp clonality decreased significantly with tofacitinib, and so did expanded CD8+ clones among the top 100. Lesional tissue from the scalp (especially in alopecia totalis/universalis) showed higher clonality than normal scalp.

Treatment given: oral pan-JAK inhibitor, 5-10 mg twice daily. RNA was extracted and reverse transcribed into cDNA as the sequencing template. Assay: immunoSEQ multiplex PCR; the TCRdb copy retains only in-frame clones and omits some. Of about 200,000 clones listed, about 58% are singletons. In regard to this clone: Its antigen is not known.

Germline loops: CDR1 LGHNA, CDR2 YSLEER. J was trimmed by 2 bases and V by 0 bases; bases with no gene match: 2. The CDR3 sequence is 16 residues long. The V and J genes are TRBV4-3 and TRBJ2-2; 8 bases fit TRBD1. Sequenced here: CD4+ T cells sorted from blood, sampled at week 4, from a patient treated with tofacitinib. The TCR originated in a human donor with alopecia areata. CDR3 bases: TGCGCCAGCAGCCAAGATGCAGGGGGCAACACCGGGGAGCTGTTTTTT. Translating it yields CASSQDAGGNTGELFF.